Below, 14 T cell receptor beta chains from the same sample are listed, as sequenced in a study of blood T cell repertoires in COVID-19. Clones were sequenced by immunoSEQ multiplex PCR, and TCRdb holds only the in-frame ones, with some missing. The sample consists of roughly 150,000 clones, 88% of them appearing once. Material: peripheral blood. The origin of the receptors is a woman aged 65 to 85 with acute or convalescent COVID-19.

The chain couples TRBV18 to TRBJ2-2; D gene uncertain. Trimming cost V 8 bases and J 4 bases, with 11 bases left between them. CDR1 KGHSH and CDR2 LQKENI come from the germline V gene. There are 13 residues in the CDR3. In DNA form, the CDR3 reads TGTGCCAGCACCCATCGGTTCACCGGGGAGCTGTTTTTT. Translating gives CASTHRFTGELFF.

This sequence joins TRBV19 and TRBJ1-1, with 7 bases that match TRBD1. In germline, CDR1 is LNHDA, CDR2 SQIVND (reference sequence). Trimming cost V 7 bases and J 1 base; bases outside gene matches: 6. The CDR3 has 14 amino acids. The CDR3 coding sequence is TGTGCCAGTACCCCCCGACAGGGGAACACTGAAGCTTTCTTT. Translated: CASTPRQGNTEAFF.

The V and J genes are TRBV15 and TRBJ2-5; the match to TRBD1 covers 11 bases. CDR3 length: 17 residues. The germline gives CDR1 LNHNV, CDR2 YYDKDF (reference sequence). J lost 6 bases, V lost 0 bases, and 9 bases had no gene match. The CDR3 DNA follows: TGTGCCACCAGCAGAGACGGTATCGGACAGGGGGCGAAGACCCAGTACTTC. It yields the protein CATSRDGIGQGAKTQYF.

This chain links TRBV19 with TRBJ1-6; D not certain. Trimming took 3 bases from V and 6 from J, leaving 9 bases between them. The CDR3 is 14 amino acids. Germline CDR1 LNHDA, CDR2 SQIVND (reference sequence). The chain's CDR3 is CASSILGVNSPLHF. The CDR3 nucleotides are TGTGCCAGTAGTATCTTAGGAGTTAATTCACCCCTCCACTTT.

The CDR3 coding sequence is TGTGCCAGCAGGTCCCGAGGCGAGGCCGGTAGTGGCTACACCTTC. Protein product: CASRSRGEAGSGYTF. The rearrangement joins TRBV3-1 (or the pseudogene TRBV3-2) to TRBJ1-2; D unclear. Germline CDR1 reads LGHDT; CDR2 reads YNNKEL (reference sequence). The CDR3 has 15 residues. Trimming stripped 6 bases from V and 7 bases from J, with 21 bases between.

The chain combines TRBV12-5 with TRBJ2-3; 16 bases are shared with TRBD2. The CDR3 loop spans 16 amino acids. CDR1 is LGHNT, CDR2 FRNRAP, per germline. V dropped 5 bases and J dropped 5; count of bases not matched to a gene: 4. CDR3 sequence: CASGPGTSGGGDTQYF. DNA for the CDR3: TGTGCTAGTGGTCCCGGGACTAGCGGGGGGGGAGATACGCAGTATTTT.

The chain joins TRBV5-1 to TRBJ1-2, with 8 bases fitting TRBD1. V lost 0 bases and J lost 3; bases outside the gene matches: 1. This CDR3 has 14 residues. The germline V gene has CDR1 SGHRS and CDR2 YFSETQ. The CDR3 coding sequence is TGCGCCAGCAGCTTGGCGGGACAGGACTATGGCTACACCTTC. This encodes CASSLAGQDYGYTF.

The chain is built from TRBV18 and TRBJ1-4; D is unresolved. This CDR3 comprises 13 residues. Deletions cut 2 bases from V and 7 bases from J, with 8 bases between. Germline values: CDR1 KGHSH, CDR2 LQKENI. Here the CDR3 DNA reads TGTGCCAGCTCACCATTGGAGACTGAAAAACTGTTTTTT. This sequence encodes CASSPLETEKLFF.

V is TRBV5-8 and J is TRBJ2-5; D is perhaps TRBD2 (5 bases). Germline assignment: CDR1 SGHTS and CDR2 YDEGEE. The germline V and J ends were trimmed by 6 bases and 4 bases, with 10 bases remaining between them. This CDR3 has 12 residues. CDR3 amino acids: CASISGGETQYF. CDR3 in DNA: TGTGCCAGCATCAGTGGAGGAGAGACCCAGTACTTC.

The rearrangement links TRBV6-5 to TRBJ1-1; no reliable D call. The V end was cut by 3 bases, the J end by 1 base, with 15 bases between. Germline V gives CDR1 MNHEY, CDR2 SVGAGI. CDR3 length: 16 amino acids. The CDR3 DNA sequence: TGTGCCAGCAGTTATAGAGGAGTGAGGCGGAACACTGAAGCTTTCTTT. Its protein is CASSYRGVRRNTEAFF.

This chain joins TRBV27 and TRBJ1-2, with 7 bases fitting TRBD1. V gave up 3 bases and J gave up 0 bases; unmatched junction bases: 1. Germline values: CDR1 MNHEY, CDR2 SMNVEV (reference sequence). The CDR3 loop spans 14 amino acids. The CDR3 DNA sequence: TGTGCCAGCAGTTTCCAGGGGGCTAACTATGGCTACACCTTC. It codes for CASSFQGANYGYTF.

The gene calls are TRBV12-2 and TRBJ2-1; the table's D call, TRBD2, was not checked against the DNA. TRBV12-2 is recorded as a pseudogene. The CDR3 length is 17 residues. CDR3 amino acids: CASRLASGRGTGDEQFF. The CDR3 nucleotides read TGTGCAAGTCGCTTAGCGTCGGGGCGGGGGACCGGCGATGAGCAGTTCTTC.

V gene TRBV28 combines with J gene TRBJ1-6, with D uncertain. The CDR3 is made up of 11 amino acids. V was pared by 6 bases and J by 19 bases, with 16 bases between. The V gene's germline CDR1 is MDHEN and CDR2 SYDVKM. The CDR3 sequence: CASSRRGAFHF. The CDR3 coding sequence is TGTGCCAGCAGCCGTCGAGGCGCATTTCACTTT.

This chain uses TRBV11-1 with TRBJ2-1, with 7 bases identical to TRBD2. CDR1 and CDR2 (germline): SGHAT, FQDESV (reference sequence). Trimming took 4 bases from V and 6 from J; bases not matched to a gene: 12. CDR3 size: 16 residues. The CDR3 sequence is CASSSLGGSSFNEQFF. CDR3 coding DNA: TGTGCCAGCAGCTCACTGGGGGGGAGTAGCTTCAATGAGCAGTTCTTC.